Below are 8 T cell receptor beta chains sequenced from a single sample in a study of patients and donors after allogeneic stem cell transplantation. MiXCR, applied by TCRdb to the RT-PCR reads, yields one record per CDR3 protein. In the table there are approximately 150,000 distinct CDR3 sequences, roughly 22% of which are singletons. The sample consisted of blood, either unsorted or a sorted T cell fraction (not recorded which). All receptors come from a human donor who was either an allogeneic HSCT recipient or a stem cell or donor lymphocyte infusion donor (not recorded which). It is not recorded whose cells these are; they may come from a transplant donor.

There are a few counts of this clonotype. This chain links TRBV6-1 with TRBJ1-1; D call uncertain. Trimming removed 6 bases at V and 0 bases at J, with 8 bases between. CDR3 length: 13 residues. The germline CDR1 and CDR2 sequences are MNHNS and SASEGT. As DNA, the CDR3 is TGTGCCAGCAGCCGAAACTTGAACACTGAAGCTTTCTTT. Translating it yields CASSRNLNTEAFF.

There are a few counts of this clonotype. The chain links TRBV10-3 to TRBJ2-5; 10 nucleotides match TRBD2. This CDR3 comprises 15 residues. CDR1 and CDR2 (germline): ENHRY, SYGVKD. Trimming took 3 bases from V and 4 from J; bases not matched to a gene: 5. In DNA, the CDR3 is TGTGCCATCAGTGATCTCCTAGCGGGAGCAGAGACCCAGTACTTC. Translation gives CAISDLLAGAETQYF.

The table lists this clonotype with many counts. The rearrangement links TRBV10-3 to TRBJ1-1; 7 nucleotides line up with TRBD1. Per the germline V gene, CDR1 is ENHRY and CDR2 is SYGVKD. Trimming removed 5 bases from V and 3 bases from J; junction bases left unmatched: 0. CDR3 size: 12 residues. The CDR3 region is CAISQGDTEAFF. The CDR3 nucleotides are TGTGCCATCAGTCAGGGGGACACTGAAGCTTTCTTT.

CDR3 sequence (DNA): TGTGCCAGCAGTTTGGGGTTCACCGTCTACGAGCAGTACTTC. Protein: CASSLGFTVYEQYF. This chain connects TRBV12-3 or TRBV12-4 to TRBJ2-7, with unresolved D. With 3 bases removed from V and 3 bases from J, the gap between germline ends came to 12 bases. The CDR3 runs to 14 residues.

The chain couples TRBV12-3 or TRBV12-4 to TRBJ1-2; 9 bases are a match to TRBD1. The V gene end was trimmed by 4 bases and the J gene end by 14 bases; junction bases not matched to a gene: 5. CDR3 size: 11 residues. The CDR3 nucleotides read TGTGCCAGCAGTTCCCGACAGGGGGGAACCTTC. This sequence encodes CASSSRQGGTF.

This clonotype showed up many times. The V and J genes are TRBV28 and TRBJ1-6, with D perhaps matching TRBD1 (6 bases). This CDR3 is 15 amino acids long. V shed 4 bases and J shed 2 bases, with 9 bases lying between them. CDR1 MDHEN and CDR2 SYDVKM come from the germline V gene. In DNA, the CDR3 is TGTGCCAGCAGTTCAGGGGTCACCTATAATTCACCCCTCCACTTT. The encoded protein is CASSSGVTYNSPLHF.

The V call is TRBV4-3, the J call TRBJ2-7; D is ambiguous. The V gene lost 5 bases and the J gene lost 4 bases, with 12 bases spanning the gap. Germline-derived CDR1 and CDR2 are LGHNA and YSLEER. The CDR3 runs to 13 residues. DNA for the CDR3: TGCGCCAGCAGCTCAGGTTGGGGTTACGAGCAGTACTTC. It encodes CASSSGWGYEQYF.

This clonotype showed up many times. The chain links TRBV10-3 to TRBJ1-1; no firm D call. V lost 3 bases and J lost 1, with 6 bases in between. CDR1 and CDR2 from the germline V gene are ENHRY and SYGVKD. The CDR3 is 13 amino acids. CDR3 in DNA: TGTGCCATCAGTGATTCAGGGAACACTGAAGCTTTCTTT. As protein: CAISDSGNTEAFF.